These 31 T cell receptor beta chains came from one sample sequenced in a study of identical twins (dated by TCRdb to about 2016). Library generation was performed with 5' RACE. Sequencing relied on an Illumina HiSeq 2000. Through fastp at Q25 and MiXCR, TCRdb rebuilt clones from the public reads, retaining in-frame beta chains. Rows are combined by CDR3 protein, so each entry shows the most common genes and DNA. A total of hundreds of thousands of distinct CDR3 sequences appear in this sample, more than 20% of them only once. In total, the top ten clones hold around 3% of the sample. The data were also submitted as part of a second study, on T cells expressing NK-cell markers.

Sequences were obtained from CD4+ T cells sorted from blood. These receptors all stem from a woman between 18 and 30 years old in good health.

This clonotype has more than one count but fewer than ten. The chain combines TRBV7-6 with TRBJ2-3; perhaps TRBD2 as D (5 bases). The germline V and J ends were trimmed by 5 bases and 6 bases, with 15 bases remaining between them. Germline V gene sequence: CDR1 SGHVS, CDR2 FNYEAQ. CDR3 length: 14 amino acids. The CDR3 bases are TGTGCCAGCAGCCGCGGACGGGGAGTGGATACGCAGTATTTT. It yields the protein CASSRGRGVDTQYF.

V and J are TRBV20-1 and TRBJ1-4, with a tentative D call TRBD1 (6 bases). Trimming left V 5 bases short and J 0 bases short, with 10 bases between. Germline loops: CDR1 DFQATT, CDR2 SNEGSKA (reference sequence). The CDR3 has 14 amino acids. The CDR3 sequence is CSAAEGATNEKLFF. The CDR3 DNA sequence: TGCAGTGCTGCCGAGGGGGCAACTAATGAAAAACTGTTTTTT.

This sequence joins TRBV28 and TRBJ1-2, with D unclear. The V and J ends lost 3 bases and 10 bases respectively, with 9 bases between them. The CDR3 contains 11 residues. Germline V gives CDR1 MDHEN, CDR2 SYDVKM. The CDR3 DNA reads TGTGCCAGCAGTTTTGGGGTGGACTACACCTTC. Protein sequence: CASSFGVDYTF.

Only a few counts were recorded for this clonotype. This chain connects TRBV6-5 to TRBJ2-7; the match to TRBD2 covers 9 bases. The germline CDR1 and CDR2 sequences are MNHEY and SVGAGI. This CDR3 spans 16 amino acids. The V segment lost 5 bases and the J segment 1 base; nucleotides outside the gene matches: 9. The chain's CDR3 is CASSHRSGRSSYEQYF. CDR3 bases: TGTGCCAGCAGTCACAGAAGCGGGAGGTCTTCCTACGAGCAGTACTTC.

This sequence joins TRBV3-1 and TRBJ2-7, with 7 bases aligning to TRBD1. CDR1 and CDR2 (germline): LGHDT, YNNKEL (reference sequence). With V trimmed by 4 bases and J by 5 bases, 8 bases remained unmatched. CDR3 length: 14 amino acids. The CDR3 loop reads CASSPTGLWNEQYF. The CDR3 bases are TGTGCCAGCAGCCCGACAGGGTTGTGGAACGAGCAGTACTTC.

Only a few counts were recorded for this clonotype. This chain joins TRBV6-1 and TRBJ2-5; 12 positions agree with TRBD2. The V gene's germline CDR1 is MNHNS and CDR2 SASEGT. The V and J ends lost 6 bases and 6 bases, in that order; junction bases with no gene match: 11. The CDR3 runs to 16 residues. The chain's CDR3 is CASRPNTSGRSKTQYF. The CDR3 bases are TGTGCCAGCAGGCCTAATACTAGCGGGAGGTCTAAGACCCAGTACTTC.

CDR3 DNA sequence: TGTGCCAGCAGCAAAAAGCGGGAGGGCCTAACGGTACTGTTCTTC. This translates into CASSKKREGLTVLFF. This chain links TRBV21-1 with TRBJ2-1; the table's D call of TRBD2 was not tested on the DNA. TRBV21-1 is a pseudogene segment. The CDR3 covers 15 residues.

This chain connects TRBV10-1 to TRBJ2-1; D assignment may be TRBD1 or TRBD2 (5 bases each). CDR3 length equals 13 residues. Germline loops: CDR1 WNHNN, CDR2 SYGVQD (reference sequence). Trimming took 5 bases from V and 10 from J, leaving 15 bases between them. The chain's CDR3 is CASSRWGSVEQFF. The CDR3 DNA sequence: TGCGCCAGCAGTAGGTGGGGGTCCGTGGAGCAGTTCTTC.

This chain links TRBV3-1 with TRBJ2-1, with D tentatively TRBD1 or TRBD2 (5 bases each). Germline-derived CDR1 and CDR2 are LGHDT and YNNKEL (reference sequence). Trimming pared 1 base from V and 8 bases from J, leaving 6 bases between. This CDR3 has 12 amino acids. CDR3 nucleotides: TGTGCCAGCAGCCAAGTGGGGGATGAGCAGTTCTTC. Translated, it gives CASSQVGDEQFF.

This clonotype was seen a few times. The chain employs TRBV30 and TRBJ2-2; possibly TRBD2 for D (6 bases). The germline CDR1 and CDR2 sequences are GTSNPN and SVGIG (reference sequence). Trimming took 5 bases from V and 0 from J, leaving 7 bases between them. The length of the CDR3 is 13 residues. The CDR3 region has the DNA TGTGCCTGGGCGGGGACGAACACCGGGGAGCTGTTTTTT. Residues: CAWAGTNTGELFF. The complete variable domain, with remaining parts taken from reference TRBV30 and TRBJ2-2, reads SQTIHQWPATLVQPVGSPLSLECTVEGTSNPNLYWYRQAAGRGLQLLFYSVGIGQISSEVPQNLSASRPQDRQFILSSKKLLLSDSGFYLCAWAGTNTGELFFGEGSRLTVL.

This chain's CDR3 is CASSLVLGPYEQYF. The CDR3, as DNA: TGTGCCAGCAGTTTAGTCCTGGGACCCTACGAGCAGTACTTC. The chain employs TRBV12-3 or TRBV12-4 and TRBJ2-7; TRBD1 or TRBD2 may be the D gene (5 bases each). V was clipped by 1 base and J by 2 bases, with 9 bases between them. This CDR3 has 14 residues.

This clonotype was counted a few times. The junction departs from the called germline gene at one end, perhaps through a read error. The chain is built from TRBV5-1 and TRBJ2-5; weak D call: TRBD1 (6 bases). The length of the CDR3 is 12 residues. The germline V gene has CDR1 SGHRS and CDR2 YFSETQ. CDR3 sequence reads: CASSLDRTVTFF. The CDR3 nucleotides are TGCGCCAGCAGCTTGGATCGGACAGTAACCTTTTTC.

This clonotype was picked up a small number of times. The chain is built from TRBV12-3 or TRBV12-4 and TRBJ1-2; D gene ambiguous. There are 13 residues in the CDR3. Trimming stripped 6 bases from V and 5 bases from J, with 13 bases between. The CDR3 nucleotides are TGTGCCAGCAGACCCATGGCCAATTATGGCTACACCTTC. The encoded protein is CASRPMANYGYTF.

There are a few counts of this clonotype. This chain uses TRBV6-1 with TRBJ1-6; TRBD1 agrees at 8 bases. The V gene's germline CDR1 is MNHNS and CDR2 SASEGT. The CDR3 extends over 14 amino acids. The trim removed 6 bases at V and 10 bases at J, leaving 8 bases unmatched. CDR3 in amino acids: CASRTGQGSSPLHF. DNA of the CDR3: TGTGCCAGCAGGACCGGACAGGGTTCCTCACCCCTCCACTTT.

There are a few counts of this clonotype. The chain's CDR3 is CASRKGLAAYNEQFF. The CDR3 nucleotides are TGTGCCAGCAGGAAGGGACTAGCGGCTTACAATGAGCAGTTCTTC. The chain has TRBV12-3 or TRBV12-4 and TRBJ2-1, with 11 bases matching TRBD2. CDR3 length equals 15 residues. V trimming: 6 bases; J trimming: 4 bases; junction bases outside the gene matches: 5.

The chain uses TRBV12-3 or TRBV12-4 and TRBJ2-3, with D perhaps TRBD1 (5 bases). V dropped 4 bases and J dropped 4 bases, with 15 bases sitting between them. The CDR3 covers 15 residues. The CDR3 nucleotides are TGTGCCAGCAGTTCAGGGCCAGCCCGGGCAGATACGCAGTATTTT. Translating it yields CASSSGPARADTQYF.

The chain recombines TRBV12-3 or TRBV12-4 with TRBJ1-6; D perhaps matches TRBD1 (6 bases). V lost 7 bases and J 6 bases, leaving 10 bases between the germline ends. The CDR3 spans 13 residues. CDR3 protein: CASTLGGNSPLHF. CDR3 bases: TGTGCCAGCACCTTAGGGGGTAATTCACCCCTCCACTTT.

The chain carries TRBV20-1 and TRBJ1-1, with D unclear. The CDR3 has 11 residues. Trimming removed 0 bases from V and 8 bases from J, with 7 bases in between. From germline, CDR1 is DFQATT and CDR2 SNEGSKA (reference sequence). The DNA of the CDR3 is TGCAGTGCTAGAGATAGGCCAGAAGCTTTCTTT. Translated, it gives CSARDRPEAFF.

Only a few counts were recorded for this clonotype. The chain links TRBV9 to TRBJ2-3; D may be TRBD1 (6 bases). Trimming pared 2 bases from V and 4 bases from J, leaving 8 bases between. From germline, CDR1 is SGDLS and CDR2 YYNGEE. CDR3 size: 13 residues. CDR3 sequence reads: CASSVRGPDTQYF. For the CDR3, the DNA is TGTGCCAGCAGCGTCAGGGGTCCAGATACGCAGTATTTT.

This chain links TRBV20-1 with TRBJ2-7; tentative D call: TRBD2 (5 bases). Trimming removed 3 bases from V and 5 bases from J, with 8 bases in between. From germline, CDR1 is DFQATT and CDR2 SNEGSKA (reference sequence). The CDR3 totals 11 residues. The CDR3 DNA reads TGCAGTGCTAGCGGGATGGACGAGCAGTACTTC. Its protein is CSASGMDEQYF.

This chain links TRBV6-2 or TRBV6-3 with TRBJ2-7; D call uncertain. The germline V and J ends were trimmed by 2 bases and 2 bases, with 7 bases remaining between them. This CDR3 has 13 amino acids. The germline gives CDR1 MNHEY, CDR2 SVGEGT. The CDR3, as DNA: TGTGCCAGCAGTTACCCATCACCCTACGAGCAGTACTTC. This sequence encodes CASSYPSPYEQYF.

This clonotype has a single count. The chain couples TRBV14 to TRBJ2-1, with D perhaps TRBD2 (6 bases). Germline V lookup: CDR1 SGHDN, CDR2 FVKESK. V was cut by 7 bases and J by 1 base, with 11 bases left in between. The CDR3 is 14 residues long. CDR3 in amino acids: CASNRERSYNEQFF. In nucleotides, the CDR3 is TGTGCCAGCAACCGGGAGAGGTCCTACAATGAGCAGTTCTTC.

This clonotype was seen a handful of times. The chain couples TRBV2 to TRBJ2-1, with 8 bases matching TRBD2. CDR3 size: 13 residues. V dropped 5 bases and J dropped 14; count of bases not matched to a gene: 11. CDR1 and CDR2 (germline): SNHLY, FYNNEI. Here the CDR3 reads CASSSEASGREFF. As DNA, the CDR3 is TGTGCCAGCAGTTCCGAGGCGAGCGGGAGAGAGTTCTTC.

There are a few counts of this clonotype. This chain joins TRBV9 and TRBJ1-2; the D is unclear. V lost 6 bases and J lost 7, with 13 bases in between. This CDR3 has 12 residues. Germline lookup yields CDR1 SGDLS and CDR2 YYNGEE. The CDR3 sequence: CASTSYFGGYTF. The CDR3 DNA reads as TGTGCCAGCACCTCGTACTTCGGTGGCTACACCTTC.

The genes are TRBV20-1 and TRBJ2-3; 9 bases align to TRBD1. The V segment lost 6 bases and the J segment 4 bases; nucleotides outside the gene matches: 5. Germline V gene lookup returns CDR1 DFQATT and CDR2 SNEGSKA (reference sequence). CDR3 length equals 13 residues. CDR3 residues: CSAWDRASDTQYF. Written as DNA, the CDR3 is TGCAGTGCCTGGGACAGGGCCTCAGATACGCAGTATTTT.

This clonotype was recorded a few times. The rearrangement links TRBV28 to TRBJ2-5; 9 bases match TRBD1. The germline CDR1 and CDR2 sequences are MDHEN and SYDVKM. This CDR3 has 13 amino acids. Germline trimming cut 10 bases from V and 5 bases from J; bases unmatched to any gene: 8. Here the CDR3 reads CATVPGQGETQYF. CDR3 DNA: TGTGCCACCGTACCGGGACAGGGCGAGACCCAGTACTTC. The variable domain in full, with the rest retrieved from reference TRBV28 and TRBJ2-5, is DVKVTQSSRYLVKRTGEKVFLECVQDMDHENMFWYRQDPGLGLRLIYFSYDVKMKEKGDIPEGYSVSREKKERFSLILESASTNQTSMYLCATVPGQGETQYFGPGTRLLVL.

This clonotype was seen a few times. The CDR3 nucleotides read TGCAGTGCTGGCCAGGGGTCGGTGACCCAGTACTTC. Translating it yields CSAGQGSVTQYF. The chain uses TRBV20-1 and TRBJ2-5, with D possibly TRBD1 on 6 matching bases. Germline CDR1 reads DFQATT; CDR2 reads SNEGSKA (reference sequence). CDR3 size: 12 residues. Trimming cost V 5 bases and J 7 bases, with 14 bases left between them.

This clonotype was picked up a small number of times. The J gene is TRBJ1-1, the V gene TRBV12-3 or TRBV12-4, with D possibly matching TRBD1 (5 bases). The CDR3 runs 14 residues. V lost 7 bases and J 0 bases, leaving 12 bases between the germline ends. The CDR3 nucleotides read TGTGCCAGCATCAGACAGCTCATGAACACTGAAGCTTTCTTT. Translation: CASIRQLMNTEAFF.

This clonotype was detected only a few times. This chain links TRBV15 with TRBJ2-7, with 8 bases matching TRBD2. Trimming removed 1 base from V and 3 bases from J; junction bases left unmatched: 5. The CDR3 is 15 residues long. The germline CDR1 and CDR2 sequences are LNHNV and YYDKDF (reference sequence). The CDR3 loop reads CATSRAREGLYEQYF. CDR3 nucleotides: TGTGCCACCAGCAGAGCACGGGAGGGTCTCTACGAGCAGTACTTC.

This clonotype was recorded a few times. The V call is TRBV12-3 or TRBV12-4, the J call TRBJ1-2; D unresolved. The germline V and J ends were trimmed by 5 bases and 8 bases, with 12 bases remaining between them. The CDR3 is made up of 12 amino acids. The CDR3 loop reads CASSPGRAGYTF. The CDR3 DNA reads as TGTGCCAGCAGTCCTGGACGGGCCGGCTACACCTTC.

This clonotype was seen a handful of times. The rearrangement joins TRBV2 to TRBJ2-2; 12 positions match TRBD2. The CDR3 covers 16 residues. Per the germline V gene, CDR1 is SNHLY and CDR2 is FYNNEI. Trimming at V came to 6 bases and at J to 5 bases, leaving 7 bases not matched to a gene. The CDR3 loop is CASRRTSGAPTGELFF. CDR3 nucleotides: TGTGCCAGCAGACGGACTAGCGGGGCTCCTACCGGGGAGCTGTTTTTT.